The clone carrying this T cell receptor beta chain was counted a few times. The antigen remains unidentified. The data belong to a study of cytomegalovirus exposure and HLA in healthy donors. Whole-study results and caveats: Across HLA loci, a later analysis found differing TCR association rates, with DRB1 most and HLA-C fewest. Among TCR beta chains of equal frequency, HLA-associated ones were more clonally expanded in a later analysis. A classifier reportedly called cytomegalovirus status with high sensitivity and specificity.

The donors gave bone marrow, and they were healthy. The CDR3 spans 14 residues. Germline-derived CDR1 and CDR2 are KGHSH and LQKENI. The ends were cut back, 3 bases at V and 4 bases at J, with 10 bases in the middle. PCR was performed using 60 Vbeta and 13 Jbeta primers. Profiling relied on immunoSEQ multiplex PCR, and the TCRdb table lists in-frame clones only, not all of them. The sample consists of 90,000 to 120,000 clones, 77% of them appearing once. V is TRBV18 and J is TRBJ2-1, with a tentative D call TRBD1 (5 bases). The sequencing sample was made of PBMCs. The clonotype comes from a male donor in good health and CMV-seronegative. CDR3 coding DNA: TGTGCCAGCTCACCGAGGCAGGGATACAATGAGCAGTTCTTC. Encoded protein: CASSPRQGYNEQFF.